The rows below give T cell receptor beta chains drawn from one sample of a study of pediatric ulcerative colitis. Profiling relied on immunoSEQ multiplex PCR, and the TCRdb table lists in-frame clones only, not all of them. The sample lists tens of thousands of clones, about 80% occurring once. Sequencing was done on a sample of gut tissue. Receptor source: a boy aged 5-17 years with moderate ulcerative colitis. Both conserved end residues are part of each CDR3. Size tells how often a clone was seen (once, few, many) or the class of an expanded clone, and some rows leave it out.

v_gene	abundance	j_gene	CDR3aa
TRBV5-4	few	TRBJ2-5	CASSPGTFIEETQYF
TRBV18	few	TRBJ1-3	CASSPGTENTIYF
TRBV5-1	NA	TRBJ2-1	CASSPVGTGYNEQFF
TRBV6-1	once	TRBJ1-5	CDSSESRWDLQPQHF
TRBV6-4	NA	TRBJ2-1	CASSDLPMGLAGIYNEQFF
TRBV28	once	TRBJ2-7	CASSTPGTGAYEQYF
TRBV5-6	NA	TRBJ1-2	CASSLAGDPSANYGYTF
TRBV6-1	NA	TRBJ1-5	CASRPGTGRQPQHF
TRBV19	NA	TRBJ2-1	CASSSWQGFEQFF
TRBV19	NA	TRBJ1-6	CASSIGGMMNSPLHF
TRBV7-6	few	TRBJ2-2	CASSLFVLAGNTGELFF
TRBV28	NA	TRBJ2-6	CASSSSAGGGVRANVLTF
TRBV7-9	NA	TRBJ1-2	CASTDRTGRIDYTF
TRBV9	NA	TRBJ1-2	CASSPTSDALYSYTF
TRBV18	NA	TRBJ2-7	CASSPRGQVYEQYF
TRBV7-2	once	TRBJ1-2	CASSLGGFSQGGGYTF
TRBV28	NA	TRBJ1-5	CASSLWGQGAGNQPQHF
TRBV4-1	NA	TRBJ1-1	CASSQVQGARGDTEAFF
TRBV5-5	once	TRBJ2-3	CASSPGLAGSTDTQYF
TRBV10-1	NA	TRBJ2-7	CASSAGPYSEQYF
TRBV2	NA	TRBJ1-3	CASRDSRPVNTIYF
TRBV7-3	once	TRBJ2-4	CASSLTATDENIQYF
TRBV27	NA	TRBJ1-4	CATRQGGEEKLFF
TRBV5-1	NA	TRBJ2-2	CASSFQGLGTGELFF
TRBV6-1	NA	TRBJ2-1	CASSDASGSYNEQFF
TRBV5-1	NA	TRBJ1-2	CASTPGTAANYGYTF
TRBV5-4	NA	TRBJ2-3	CASSLGQGLDTQYF
TRBV7-6	NA	TRBJ2-7	CASSPSQREDYEQYF
TRBV19	NA	TRBJ1-1	CASSLQRTGAHEAFF
TRBV6-1	once	TRBJ2-2	CASKRGQGDTGELFF
TRBV15	once	TRBJ1-5	CATSRERNQPQHF
TRBV10-3	NA	TRBJ2-5	CATTSGPQETQYF
TRBV29-1	few	TRBJ2-7	CSVEEQTSYEQYF
TRBV4-1	NA	TRBJ2-1	CASRTSDYNEQFF
TRBV5-1	NA	TRBJ1-1	CASSFDGMNTEAFF
TRBV23-1	NA	TRBJ2-5	CASSQSQEITSGPIIETQYF
TRBV4-1	few	TRBJ2-3	CASSHPRGQGTDTQYF
TRBV9	few	TRBJ2-3	CASRGVGTDTQYF
TRBV2	NA	TRBJ2-1	CASRYYNEQFF
TRBV14	NA	TRBJ2-1	CASSQVRDLDEQFF
TRBV30	NA	TRBJ2-7	CAWSQMGEWYF
TRBV5-1	NA	TRBJ2-7	CASSLTGTGAPHEQYF
TRBV7-9	NA	TRBJ2-1	CASRDGLVSSYNEQFF
TRBV5-1	NA	TRBJ2-7	CASSLTSRDRASYEQYF
TRBV18	few	TRBJ2-1	CASSPEQEQFF
TRBV7-6	NA	TRBJ2-3	CASSSTSGGAGDTQYF
TRBV27	once	TRBJ2-7	CASSLALQHYEQYF
TRBV20-1	NA	TRBJ2-1	CSAGEQSLQFF
TRBV5-1	NA	TRBJ1-3	CASRVDAGNTIYF
TRBV5-1	NA	TRBJ2-5	CASSPARGYQETQYF
TRBV4-2	NA	TRBJ2-2	CASKLAFTGELFF
TRBV15	NA	TRBJ2-2	CATSRASGELFF
TRBV5-1	NA	TRBJ2-2	CASSGIGELFF
TRBV25-1	NA	TRBJ2-5	CASSGSGRAVETQYF
TRBV5-1	NA	TRBJ1-2	CASSPGPDRDYGYTF
TRBV5-1	NA	TRBJ2-7	CASSLRAGAYEQYF
TRBV6-1	few	TRBJ2-7	CASSGQDRAKYF
TRBV11-2	NA	TRBJ2-5	CASSQGDGGVETQYF